This record looks at one T cell receptor (beta chain) sequence and its context. Its antigen remains unknown. Assaying covered 100,000 or so TCR templates per sample. TCRdb's copy holds only in-frame clones and misses some; the assay was immunoSEQ multiplex PCR. The table lists roughly 120,000 clones, approximately 92% of them singletons. Germline loops: CDR1 KGHSH, CDR2 LQKENI. The CDR3 runs 14 residues. V was pared by 6 bases and J by 0 bases, with 8 bases between. This record belongs to a study of siplizumab effects on memory and regulatory T cells. General study points: Mean Treg-derived proportions of mappable alloreactive CD4+ clones were roughly 69% for siplizumab and 25% to 30% for controls. Of the alloreactive clones, only a minor fraction mapped to unstimulated subsets. The study found naive T cells seemingly more diverse than memory cells and seemingly major alloresponse contributors.

The receptor was derived from a human donor in good health. The chain has TRBV18 and TRBJ1-4; a possible D gene is TRBD1 (5 bases). The sequenced sample consisted of CD4+ T cells sorted from blood. In DNA form, the CDR3 reads TGTGCCAGCTCCCCGACAGCAACTAATGAAAAACTGTTTTTT. Its protein is CASSPTATNEKLFF.